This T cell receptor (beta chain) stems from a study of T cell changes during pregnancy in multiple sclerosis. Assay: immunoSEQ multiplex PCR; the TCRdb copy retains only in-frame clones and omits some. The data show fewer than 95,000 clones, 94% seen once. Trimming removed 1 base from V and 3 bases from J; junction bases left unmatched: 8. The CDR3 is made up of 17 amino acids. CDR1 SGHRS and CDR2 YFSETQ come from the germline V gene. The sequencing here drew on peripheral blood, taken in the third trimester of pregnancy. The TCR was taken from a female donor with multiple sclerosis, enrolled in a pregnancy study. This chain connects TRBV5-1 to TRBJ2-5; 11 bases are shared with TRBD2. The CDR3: CASSLRPGLAAEETQYF. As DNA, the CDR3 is TGCGCCAGCAGCTTGCGACCGGGACTAGCGGCGGAAGAGACCCAGTACTTC. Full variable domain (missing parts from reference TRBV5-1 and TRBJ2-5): KAGVTQTPRYLIKTRGQQVTLSCSPISGHRSVSWYQQTPGQGLQFLFEYFSETQRNKGNFPGRFSGRQFSNSRSEMNVSTLELGDSALYLCASSLRPGLAAEETQYFGPGTRLLVL.